This T cell receptor (beta chain) comes out of a study of blood T cell repertoires in COVID-19. Original methodology: Reference gene primer amplification gave nucleated cell count estimates. Generated by immunoSEQ multiplex PCR, the TCRdb table keeps only in-frame clones and is missing some. For V, J and clone size, that table is used; D and trimming come from the DNA. The sample yields 350,000 to 400,000 clones, 85% to 90% seen once. This CDR3 comprises 15 residues. Germline CDR1 ENHRY, CDR2 SYGVKD. The V end was cut by 0 bases, the J end by 1 base, with 9 bases between. This clone has a single count.

This sequence originates from a woman in her 30s who had recovered from COVID-19. The sequenced material came from PBMCs or T cells enriched from blood (not recorded which). The rearrangement uses TRBV10-3 and TRBJ1-1; possibly TRBD1 for D (5 bases). The CDR3 region has the DNA TGTGCCATCAGTGAGTCCCGGGGGTCGAACACTGAAGCTTTCTTT. Translating it yields CAISESRGSNTEAFF.